This paragraph covers one TCR beta chain sequence. Its antigen remains unidentified. This specimen comes from a study of shared clonotypes between healthy human individuals. Study overall: Donors were two women and three men aged 18 to 49.

The study, taken as a whole, reports: An expected dependence of interdonor clonotype sharing on sequencing depth was noted.

J was trimmed by 3 bases and V by 3 bases; bases with no gene match: 7. This CDR3 contains 15 residues. Germline loops: CDR1 MNHEY, CDR2 SVGAGI. Profiled with immunoSEQ multiplex PCR; TCRdb holds only in-frame clones, not every one. The profile shows about 2.3 million clones, over 90% of them singletons. This receptor was obtained from a man aged 18 to 30 in good health. Some clones in this sample may be carry-over from other donors' samples. The chain carries TRBV6-5 and TRBJ1-2, with TRBD1 matching over 7 bases. The sequencing sample was made of naive CD4+ T cells from PBMCs. Specified subset: CD45RA+ positively selected. The CDR3 protein is CASSYRGTEYYGYTF. In nucleotides, the CDR3 is TGTGCCAGCAGTTATCGCGGGACAGAATACTATGGCTACACCTTC.